The 29 T cell receptor beta chains below come from one sample, sequenced in a study of blood T cell repertoires in COVID-19. Data came from immunoSEQ multiplex PCR; TCRdb stores just in-frame clones and leaves some out. In the table there are approximately 290,000 clones, 70% to 90% of which are singletons. The sequenced sample consisted of PBMCs or T cells enriched from blood (not recorded which). The receptors here all came from a young woman who had recovered from COVID-19.

The V and J genes are TRBV11-2 and TRBJ1-3; 7 bases are shared with TRBD1. Trimming took 5 bases from V and 4 from J; bases not matched to a gene: 8. CDR1 is SGHAT, CDR2 FQNNGV, per germline. This CDR3 comprises 15 residues. The CDR3 DNA reads TGTGCCAGCAGCAGAGAGGGGGCGCGGGGAAACACCATATATTTT. It translates to CASSREGARGNTIYF.

This clone was found a few times. V is TRBV9 and J is TRBJ1-3, with D possibly matching TRBD1 (5 bases). CDR3 length equals 15 residues. CDR1 is SGDLS, CDR2 YYNGEE, per germline. Between the trimmed V and J ends, which lost 2 bases and 3 bases, there was a span of 12 bases. CDR3 sequence: CASSVQQGGGNTIYF. For the CDR3, the DNA is TGTGCCAGCAGCGTTCAGCAGGGCGGTGGAAACACCATATATTTT.

This clone was picked up one time. This chain uses TRBV6-5 with TRBJ2-3; the D gene is possibly TRBD1 (5 bases). The ends were cut back, 2 bases at V and 1 base at J, with 7 bases in the middle. Germline values: CDR1 MNHEY, CDR2 SVGAGI. The CDR3 runs 14 residues. The CDR3 sequence: CASSYVGGTDTQYF. Here the CDR3 DNA reads TGTGCCAGCAGTTACGTAGGGGGCACAGATACGCAGTATTTT.

The chain combines TRBV5-5 with TRBJ1-2, with 7 bases aligning to TRBD1. The V and J ends lost 3 bases and 14 bases, in that order; junction bases with no gene match: 7. Germline CDR1 is SGHKS and CDR2 is YYEKEE (reference sequence). This CDR3 has 11 amino acids. The CDR3, as DNA: TGTGCCAGCAGCTCGGGACAGCCGGAGACCTTC. Its translation is CASSSGQPETF. The complete variable domain, with remaining parts taken from reference TRBV5-5 and TRBJ1-2, reads DAGVTQSPTHLIKTRGQQVTLRCSPISGHKSVSWYQQVLGQGPQFIFQYYEKEERGRGNFPDRFSARQFPNYSSELNVNALLLGDSALYLCASSSGQPETFGSGTRLTVV.

This clone was detected only once. The chain carries TRBV5-1 and TRBJ2-1, with 8 bases identical to TRBD2. Germline V gene data show CDR1 as SGHRS and CDR2 as YFSETQ. This CDR3 comprises 16 residues. The junction had 12 bases not matched to a gene; V was cut back by 0 bases and J by 10 bases. The CDR3 loop reads CASSLVAGHGGGEQFF. The DNA for the CDR3 is TGCGCCAGCAGCTTGGTAGCGGGGCACGGGGGAGGGGAGCAGTTCTTC.

This clone was counted only a few times. This chain links TRBV7-2 with TRBJ1-5, with a possible D match to TRBD1 (5 bases). CDR1 SGHTA and CDR2 FQGNSA come from the germline V gene. The V gene lost 2 bases and the J gene lost 8 bases, with 10 bases spanning the gap. The CDR3 has 13 residues. DNA of the CDR3: TGTGCCAGCAGCTTAAACCAGGGAAAGCCCCAGCATTTT. Translation: CASSLNQGKPQHF.

The chain combines TRBV6-5 with TRBJ1-3; 9 nucleotides match TRBD1. The germline CDR1 and CDR2 sequences are MNHEY and SVGAGI. The CDR3 runs 16 residues. The trim removed 2 bases at V and 5 bases at J, leaving 7 bases unmatched. DNA of the CDR3: TGTGCCAGCAGTTACAGTACGGACAGGGGCAGAAACACCATATATTTT. Protein sequence: CASSYSTDRGRNTIYF.

This clone was seen a single time. V usage is TRBV11-2 and J usage is TRBJ2-7, with 7 bases aligning to TRBD2. The CDR3 has 16 amino acids. Per the germline V gene, CDR1 is SGHAT and CDR2 is FQNNGV. The junction had 6 bases not matched to a gene; V was cut back by 1 base and J by 0 bases. CDR3: CASSLGGRGSSYEQYF. CDR3 DNA: TGTGCCAGCAGCTTAGGTGGGCGGGGGTCCTCCTACGAGCAGTACTTC.

This chain joins TRBV12-3 or TRBV12-4 and TRBJ1-4; 8 bases fit TRBD1. The CDR3 spans 13 residues. The J segment lost 12 bases and the V segment lost 3 bases, leaving 6 bases of the junction unmatched. The CDR3 DNA follows: TGTGCCAGCAGTTTGGGGGGACAGGTCGAACTGTTTTTT. Protein: CASSLGGQVELFF.

The genes are TRBV10-2 and TRBJ1-1; 9 bases are shared with TRBD1. The ends lost 6 bases at V and 4 bases at J; junction bases unmatched: 6. In germline, CDR1 is WSHSY, CDR2 SAAADI. The CDR3 extends over 14 amino acids. The CDR3 reads CASSQQGAGTEAFF. The CDR3, as DNA: TGCGCCAGCAGCCAACAGGGGGCTGGCACTGAAGCTTTCTTT.

The rearrangement uses TRBV24-1 and TRBJ1-1; D uncertain. Trimming removed 7 bases at V and 0 bases at J, with 8 bases between. CDR1 is KGHDR, CDR2 SFDVKD, per germline. The CDR3 runs 13 residues. CDR3 in amino acids: CATREELNTEAFF. The CDR3 coding sequence is TGTGCCACCAGGGAGGAGCTGAACACTGAAGCTTTCTTT.

Written as DNA, the CDR3 is TGTGCCAGCAGCTCGGGACAGAGCCGTGATCAGCCCCAGCATTTT. As protein: CASSSGQSRDQPQHF. The chain links TRBV28 to TRBJ1-5; 7 nucleotides align to TRBD1. CDR3 size: 15 residues. Germline values: CDR1 MDHEN, CDR2 SYDVKM. The V gene end was trimmed by 6 bases and the J gene end by 5 bases; junction bases not matched to a gene: 10.

For the CDR3, the DNA is TGCAGTGCTAGTCAACTCCTTAGCTCCTATAATTCACCCCTCCACTTT. It specifies CSASQLLSSYNSPLHF. The rearrangement links TRBV20-1 to TRBJ1-6; D is unresolved. The CDR3 runs 16 residues. V was pared by 3 bases and J by 0 bases, with 12 bases between. CDR1 and CDR2 (germline): DFQATT, SNEGSKA (reference sequence).

The chain couples TRBV20-1 to TRBJ2-1, with a tentative D call TRBD1 (5 bases). The V end lost 3 bases, the J end lost 0 bases, and 15 bases lay between the germline ends. Germline V gives CDR1 DFQATT, CDR2 SNEGSKA (reference sequence). The CDR3 is made up of 16 amino acids. The CDR3 loop reads CSASSLQGSSYNEQFF. CDR3 nucleotide sequence: TGCAGTGCTAGTTCTCTTCAGGGTAGCTCCTACAATGAGCAGTTCTTC.

This sequence joins TRBV2 and TRBJ1-1; TRBD1 matches at 7 bases. V dropped 10 bases and J dropped 5; count of bases not matched to a gene: 4. This CDR3 contains 11 residues. Germline CDR1 and CDR2: SNHLY and FYNNEI. The CDR3: CATAQGTEAFF. CDR3 in DNA: TGTGCCACCGCACAGGGGACTGAAGCTTTCTTT.

The chain links TRBV12-3 or TRBV12-4 to TRBJ1-4; D gene ambiguous. Trimming shortened V by 0 bases and J by 7 bases, and 6 bases separated the two germline ends. The CDR3 totals 13 residues. CDR3 amino acids: CASSLALSEKLFF. CDR3 nucleotide sequence: TGTGCCAGCAGTTTAGCCCTCTCTGAAAAACTGTTTTTT.

The chain has TRBV7-2 and TRBJ1-2; D call uncertain. Per the germline V gene, CDR1 is SGHTA and CDR2 is FQGNSA. CDR3 length equals 15 residues. The V end was cut by 5 bases, the J end by 6 bases, with 19 bases between. In DNA, the CDR3 is TGTGCCAGCAGCGCCAACCAGCCCCGCGGGAATGGCTACACCTTC. Translation gives CASSANQPRGNGYTF.

V is TRBV27 and J is TRBJ1-1; D gene unclear. Trimming took 5 bases from V and 3 from J, leaving 16 bases between them. This CDR3 has 15 amino acids. CDR1 is MNHEY, CDR2 SMNVEV, per germline (reference sequence). The CDR3, as DNA: TGTGCCAGCAGTCCCCGGTATGGAGCACACACTGAAGCTTTCTTT. Translation gives CASSPRYGAHTEAFF.

The chain employs TRBV2 and TRBJ2-7, with D possibly being TRBD1 (6 bases). CDR1 and CDR2 from the germline V gene are SNHLY and FYNNEI. The CDR3 runs 14 residues. Trimming took 8 bases from V and 7 from J, leaving 21 bases between them. In DNA form, the CDR3 reads TGTGCCAGCGGCCCTTGGGACACCTCGGGGGAGCAGTACTTC. Its translation: CASGPWDTSGEQYF.

CDR3 sequence: CASRTGGNTEAFF. The CDR3 DNA is TGCGCCAGCAGGACTGGCGGGAACACTGAAGCTTTCTTT. The chain employs TRBV5-1 and TRBJ1-1; D unclear. The CDR3 is made up of 13 amino acids. From germline, CDR1 is SGHRS and CDR2 YFSETQ. V lost 5 bases, J lost 1 base, and 9 bases lay in between.

This clone was seen just once. This sample includes further DNA sequences coding for the same CDR3. The genes are TRBV7-9 and TRBJ2-7, with D hard to call. CDR3 length: 12 residues. With 5 bases removed from V and 3 bases from J, the gap between germline ends came to 8 bases. Germline lookup yields CDR1 SEHNR and CDR2 FQNEAQ (reference sequence). CDR3 nucleotide sequence: TGTGCCAGCAGCCCCACTGGCTACGAGCAGTACTTC. Translating gives CASSPTGYEQYF.

This chain connects TRBV7-3 to TRBJ1-5; D may be TRBD1 (6 bases). CDR1 and CDR2 from the germline V gene are SGHTA and FQGTGA. CDR3 size: 13 residues. Trimming removed 5 bases from V and 7 bases from J, with 12 bases in between. CDR3 coding DNA: TGTGCCAGCAGCATAGACAGGTTCCAGCCCCAGCATTTT. Amino acids: CASSIDRFQPQHF.

The rearrangement uses TRBV3-1 (or the pseudogene TRBV3-2) and TRBJ1-5; D is uncertain. With 2 bases removed from V and 6 bases from J, the gap between germline ends came to 11 bases. The CDR3 covers 14 residues. In germline, CDR1 is LGHDT, CDR2 YNNKEL (reference sequence). This CDR3 is CASSQRTESQPQHF. In nucleotides, the CDR3 is TGTGCCAGCAGCCAACGTACAGAAAGTCAGCCCCAGCATTTT.

J is TRBJ2-5 and V is TRBV5-8; 10 positions match TRBD1. CDR3 length: 15 residues. The V and J ends lost 4 bases and 5 bases, in that order; junction bases with no gene match: 8. CDR1 and CDR2 (germline): SGHTS, YDEGEE. The DNA for the CDR3 is TGTGCCAGCAGCAGACGGACAGGGGGTGAGGAGACCCAGTACTTC. It encodes CASSRRTGGEETQYF.

The gene calls are TRBV10-3 and TRBJ2-7; D is possibly TRBD1 (6 bases). The CDR3 has 15 residues. The V and J ends lost 2 bases and 3 bases respectively, with 14 bases between them. Germline V gene lookup returns CDR1 ENHRY and CDR2 SYGVKD. The CDR3 region has the DNA TGTGCCATCAGTGAGCCCCAACAGGGATTCTACGAGCAGTACTTC. This sequence encodes CAISEPQQGFYEQYF.

V usage is TRBV7-8 and J usage is TRBJ1-6, with 7 bases aligning to TRBD1. Germline loops: CDR1 SGHVS, CDR2 FQNEAQ. Trimming cost V 4 bases and J 6 bases; bases outside gene matches: 12. There are 17 residues in the CDR3. The CDR3, as DNA: TGTGCCAGCAGCTGGTCTACCGGGACAGAAATTAATTCACCCCTCCACTTT. It yields the protein CASSWSTGTEINSPLHF.

The chain employs TRBV4-1 and TRBJ2-7; TRBD1 matches at 7 bases. This CDR3 is built from 16 residues. With V trimmed by 4 bases and J by 2 bases, 11 bases remained unmatched. Germline V CDR1 and CDR2: MGHRA, YSYEKL. Here the CDR3 reads CASSRVPGQTTYEQYF. The CDR3 region has the DNA TGCGCCAGCAGCCGCGTCCCGGGACAGACTACCTACGAGCAGTACTTC.

The V call is TRBV7-9, the J call TRBJ2-7, with TRBD1 identical over 9 bases. V was clipped by 2 bases and J by 3 bases; unmatched bases: 14. This CDR3 comprises 18 residues. Germline V gene sequence: CDR1 SEHNR, CDR2 FQNEAQ (reference sequence). The CDR3 DNA reads TGTGCCAGCAGCTTATTACGGGATCTGGGACAGGGTTTCTACGAGCAGTACTTC. It yields the protein CASSLLRDLGQGFYEQYF.

The V call is TRBV12-3 or TRBV12-4, the J call TRBJ1-2; D gene unclear. The CDR3 loop spans 13 amino acids. V was clipped by 3 bases and J by 3 bases, with 8 bases between them. The chain's CDR3 is CASSFTVDYGYTF. CDR3 bases: TGTGCCAGCAGTTTTACAGTGGACTATGGCTACACCTTC.